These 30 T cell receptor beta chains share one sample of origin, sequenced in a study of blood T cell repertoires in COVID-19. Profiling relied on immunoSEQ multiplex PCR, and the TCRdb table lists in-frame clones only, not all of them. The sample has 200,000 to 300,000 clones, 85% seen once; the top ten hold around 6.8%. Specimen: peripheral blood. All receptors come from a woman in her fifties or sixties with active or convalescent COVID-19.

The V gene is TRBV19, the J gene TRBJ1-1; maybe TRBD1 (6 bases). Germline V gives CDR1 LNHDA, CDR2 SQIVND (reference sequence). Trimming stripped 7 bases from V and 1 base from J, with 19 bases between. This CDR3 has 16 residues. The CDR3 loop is CASTPTRGRWNTEAFF. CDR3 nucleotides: TGTGCCAGTACCCCGACGCGGGGGCGATGGAACACTGAAGCTTTCTTT.

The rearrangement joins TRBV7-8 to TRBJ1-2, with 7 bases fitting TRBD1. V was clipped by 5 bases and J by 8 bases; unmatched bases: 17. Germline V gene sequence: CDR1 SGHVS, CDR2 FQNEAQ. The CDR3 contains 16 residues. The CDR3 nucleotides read TGTGCCAGCAGCCTAGACGGGACAGTCCATGAAGAAGGCTACACCTTC. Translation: CASSLDGTVHEEGYTF.

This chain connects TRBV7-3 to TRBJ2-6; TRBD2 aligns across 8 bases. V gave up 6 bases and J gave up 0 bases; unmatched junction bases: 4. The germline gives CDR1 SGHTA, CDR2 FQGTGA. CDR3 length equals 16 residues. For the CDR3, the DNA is TGTGCCAGCAGTCTTAGCGGGGTCTCTGGGGCCAACGTCCTGACTTTC. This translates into CASSLSGVSGANVLTF.

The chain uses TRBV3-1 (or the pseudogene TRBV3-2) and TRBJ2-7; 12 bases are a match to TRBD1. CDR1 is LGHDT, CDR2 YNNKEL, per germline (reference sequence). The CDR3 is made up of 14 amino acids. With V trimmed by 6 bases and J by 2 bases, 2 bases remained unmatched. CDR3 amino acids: CASRGTGGPYEQYF. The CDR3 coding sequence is TGTGCCAGCAGGGGGACAGGGGGCCCCTACGAGCAGTACTTC.

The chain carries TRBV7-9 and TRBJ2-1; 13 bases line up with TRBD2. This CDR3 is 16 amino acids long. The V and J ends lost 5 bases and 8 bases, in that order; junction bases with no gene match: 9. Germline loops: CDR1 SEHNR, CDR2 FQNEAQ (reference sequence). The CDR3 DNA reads TGTGCCAGCAGCCCCCGGACTAGCGGGAGTGGGGATGAGCAGTTCTTC. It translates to CASSPRTSGSGDEQFF. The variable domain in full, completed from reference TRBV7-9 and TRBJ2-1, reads DTGVSQNPRHKITKRGQNVTFRCDPISEHNRLYWYRQTLGQGPEFLTYFQNEAQLEKSRLLSDRFSAERPKGSFSTLEIQRTEQGDSAMYLCASSPRTSGSGDEQFFGPGTRLTVL.

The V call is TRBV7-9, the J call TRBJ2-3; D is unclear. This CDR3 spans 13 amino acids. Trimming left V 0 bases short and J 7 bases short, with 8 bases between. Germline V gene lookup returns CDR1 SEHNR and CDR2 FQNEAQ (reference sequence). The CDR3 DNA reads TGTGCCAGCAGCTTAGCGCTACAGCATACGCAGTATTTT. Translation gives CASSLALQHTQYF.

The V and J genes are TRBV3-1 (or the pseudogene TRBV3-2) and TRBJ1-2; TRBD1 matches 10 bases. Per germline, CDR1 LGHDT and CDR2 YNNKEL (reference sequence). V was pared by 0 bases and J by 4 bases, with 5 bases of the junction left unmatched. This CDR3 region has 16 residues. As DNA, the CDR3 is TGTGCCAGCAGCCAAGAGGGGACAGGGGCTGGCTATGGCTACACCTTC. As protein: CASSQEGTGAGYGYTF.

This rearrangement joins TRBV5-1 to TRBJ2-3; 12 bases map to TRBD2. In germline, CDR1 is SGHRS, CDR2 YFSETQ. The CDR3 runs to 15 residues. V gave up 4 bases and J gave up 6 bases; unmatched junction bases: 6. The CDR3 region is CASSGGTSGHDTQYF. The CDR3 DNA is TGCGCCAGCAGCGGGGGGACTAGCGGGCATGATACGCAGTATTTT.

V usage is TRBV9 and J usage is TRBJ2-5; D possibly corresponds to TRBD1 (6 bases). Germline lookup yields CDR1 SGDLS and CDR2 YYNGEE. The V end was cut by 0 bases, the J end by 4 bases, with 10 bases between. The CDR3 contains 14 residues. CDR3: CASSVADRTETQYF. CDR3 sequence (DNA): TGTGCCAGCAGCGTAGCGGACAGAACAGAGACCCAGTACTTC. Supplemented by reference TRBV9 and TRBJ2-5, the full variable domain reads DSGVTQTPKHLITATGQRVTLRCSPRSGDLSVYWYQQSLDQGLQFLIQYYNGEERAKGNILERFSAQQFPDLHSELNLSSLELGDSALYFCASSVADRTETQYFGPGTRLLVL.

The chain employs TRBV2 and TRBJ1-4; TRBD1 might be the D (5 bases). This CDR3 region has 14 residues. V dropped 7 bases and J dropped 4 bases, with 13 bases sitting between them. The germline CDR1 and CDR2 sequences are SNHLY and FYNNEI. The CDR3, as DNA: TGTGCCAGCAAGTCGAGCAGGGATAATGAAAAACTGTTTTTT. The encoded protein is CASKSSRDNEKLFF.

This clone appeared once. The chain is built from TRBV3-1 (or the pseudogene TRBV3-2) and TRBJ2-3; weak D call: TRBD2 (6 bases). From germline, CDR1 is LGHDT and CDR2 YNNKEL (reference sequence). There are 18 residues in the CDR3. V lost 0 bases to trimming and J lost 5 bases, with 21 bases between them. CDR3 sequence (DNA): TGTGCCAGCAGCCAAGAGTCGCTCCCAGCGGGCTCGGAAGATACGCAGTATTTT. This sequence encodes CASSQESLPAGSEDTQYF.

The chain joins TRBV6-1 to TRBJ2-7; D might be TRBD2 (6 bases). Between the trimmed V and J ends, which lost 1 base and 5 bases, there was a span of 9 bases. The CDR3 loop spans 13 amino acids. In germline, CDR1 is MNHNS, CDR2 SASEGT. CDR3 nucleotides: TGTGCCAGCAGTGAAGTGTGGGGGGACGAGCAGTACTTC. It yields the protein CASSEVWGDEQYF.

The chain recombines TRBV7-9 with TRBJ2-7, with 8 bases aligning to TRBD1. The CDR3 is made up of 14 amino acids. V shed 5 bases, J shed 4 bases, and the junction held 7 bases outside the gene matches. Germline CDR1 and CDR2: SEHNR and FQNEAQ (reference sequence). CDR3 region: CASSPGTGSYEQYF. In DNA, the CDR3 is TGTGCCAGCAGCCCCGGGACAGGATCGTACGAGCAGTACTTC.

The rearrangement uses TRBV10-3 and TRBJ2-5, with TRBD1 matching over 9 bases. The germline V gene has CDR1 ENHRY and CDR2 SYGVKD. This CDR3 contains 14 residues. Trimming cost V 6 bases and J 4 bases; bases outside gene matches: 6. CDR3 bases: TGTGCCATCAGCGGACAGGGGAAACCAGAGACCCAGTACTTC. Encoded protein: CAISGQGKPETQYF.

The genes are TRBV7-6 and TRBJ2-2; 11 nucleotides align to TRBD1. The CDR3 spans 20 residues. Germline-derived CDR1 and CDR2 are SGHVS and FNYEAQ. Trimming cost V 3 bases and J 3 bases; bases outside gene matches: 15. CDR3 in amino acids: CASSFLLGTGGSGDTGELFF. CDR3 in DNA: TGTGCCAGCAGCTTCTTACTCGGGACAGGGGGTTCGGGCGACACCGGGGAGCTGTTTTTT.

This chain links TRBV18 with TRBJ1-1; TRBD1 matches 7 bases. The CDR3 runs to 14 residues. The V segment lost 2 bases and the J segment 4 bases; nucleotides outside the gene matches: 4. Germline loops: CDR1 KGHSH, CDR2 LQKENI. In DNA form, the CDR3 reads TGTGCCAGCTCACCAGAGGGGGCGGGCACTGAAGCTTTCTTT. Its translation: CASSPEGAGTEAFF.

CDR3 amino acids: CASSSFQGENTEAFF. The CDR3 nucleotides are TGTGCCAGCAGCTCCTTCCAGGGGGAGAACACTGAAGCTTTCTTT. J is TRBJ1-1 and V is TRBV7-9; 7 bases are shared with TRBD1. Germline CDR1 is SEHNR and CDR2 is FQNEAQ (reference sequence). V was pared by 4 bases and J by 1 base, with 6 bases of the junction left unmatched. This CDR3 is built from 15 residues.

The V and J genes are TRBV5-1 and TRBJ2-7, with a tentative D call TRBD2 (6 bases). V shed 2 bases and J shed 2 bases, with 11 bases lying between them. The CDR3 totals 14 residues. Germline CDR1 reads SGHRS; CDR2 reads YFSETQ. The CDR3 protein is CASSLGGEAYEQYF. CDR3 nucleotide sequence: TGCGCCAGCAGCTTAGGAGGGGAAGCCTACGAGCAGTACTTC.

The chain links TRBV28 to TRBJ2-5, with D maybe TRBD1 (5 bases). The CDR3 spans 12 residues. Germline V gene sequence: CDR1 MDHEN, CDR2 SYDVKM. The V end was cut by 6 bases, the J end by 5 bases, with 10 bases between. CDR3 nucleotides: TGTGCCAGCAGAGGGGCGGAGGAGACCCAGTACTTC. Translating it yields CASRGAEETQYF.

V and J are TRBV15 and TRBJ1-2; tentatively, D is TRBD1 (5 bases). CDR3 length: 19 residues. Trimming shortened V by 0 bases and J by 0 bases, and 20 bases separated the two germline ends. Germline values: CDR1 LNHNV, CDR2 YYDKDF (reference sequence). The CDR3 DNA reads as TGTGCCACCAGCAGAGATCAATGGGTGAACAGGAACGCTAACTATGGCTACACCTTC. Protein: CATSRDQWVNRNANYGYTF.

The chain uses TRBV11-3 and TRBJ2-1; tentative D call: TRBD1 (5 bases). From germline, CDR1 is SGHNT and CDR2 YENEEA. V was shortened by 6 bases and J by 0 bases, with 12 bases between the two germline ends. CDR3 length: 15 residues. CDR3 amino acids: CASSPHDSSYNEQFF. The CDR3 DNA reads TGTGCCAGCAGTCCCCACGACAGCTCCTACAATGAGCAGTTCTTC.

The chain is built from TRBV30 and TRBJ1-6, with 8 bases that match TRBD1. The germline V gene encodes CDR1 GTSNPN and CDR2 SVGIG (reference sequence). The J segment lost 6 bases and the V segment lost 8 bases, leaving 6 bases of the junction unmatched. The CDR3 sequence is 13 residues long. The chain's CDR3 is CASGQGFNSPLHF. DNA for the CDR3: TGTGCCAGCGGACAGGGATTTAATTCACCCCTCCACTTT.

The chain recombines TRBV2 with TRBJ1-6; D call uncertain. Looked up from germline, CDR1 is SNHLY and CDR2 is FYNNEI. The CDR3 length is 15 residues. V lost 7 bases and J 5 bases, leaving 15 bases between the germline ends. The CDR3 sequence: CASTEGALHNSPLHF. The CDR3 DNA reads TGTGCCAGCACGGAGGGAGCCCTTCATAATTCACCCCTCCACTTT.

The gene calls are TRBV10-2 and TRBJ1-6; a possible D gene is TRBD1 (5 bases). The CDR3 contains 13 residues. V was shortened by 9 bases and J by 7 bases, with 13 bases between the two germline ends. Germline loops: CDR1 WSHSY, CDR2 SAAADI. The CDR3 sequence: CASNQGLNSPLHF. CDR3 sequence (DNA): TGCGCCAGTAACCAGGGATTAAATTCACCCCTCCACTTT.

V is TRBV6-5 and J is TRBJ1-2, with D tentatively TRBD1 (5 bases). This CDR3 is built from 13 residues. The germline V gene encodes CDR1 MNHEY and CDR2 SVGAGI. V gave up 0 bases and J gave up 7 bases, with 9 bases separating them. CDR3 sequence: CASSYSLGVGYTF. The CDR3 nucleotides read TGTGCCAGCAGTTACTCCCTAGGGGTTGGCTACACCTTC.

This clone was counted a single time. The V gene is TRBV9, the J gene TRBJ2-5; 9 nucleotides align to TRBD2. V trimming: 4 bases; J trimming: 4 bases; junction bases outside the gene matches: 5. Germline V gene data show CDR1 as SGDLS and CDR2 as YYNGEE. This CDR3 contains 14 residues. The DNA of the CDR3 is TGTGCCAGCAGCCCTAGCGGGATCCGAGAGACCCAGTACTTC. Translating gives CASSPSGIRETQYF.

CDR3 sequence reads: CASSQDHTGGSYGYTF. In DNA form, the CDR3 reads TGCGCCAGCAGCCAAGATCATACAGGGGGCAGCTATGGCTACACCTTC. The rearrangement joins TRBV4-1 to TRBJ1-2; 9 nucleotides align to TRBD1. Germline loops: CDR1 MGHRA, CDR2 YSYEKL. The CDR3 is 16 amino acids. V dropped 0 bases and J dropped 4; count of bases not matched to a gene: 6.

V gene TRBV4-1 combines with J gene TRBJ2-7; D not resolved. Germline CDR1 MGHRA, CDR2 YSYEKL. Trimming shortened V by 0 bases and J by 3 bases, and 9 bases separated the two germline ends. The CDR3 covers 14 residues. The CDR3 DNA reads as TGCGCCAGCAGCCAAGATCATGGAGACTACGAGCAGTACGTC. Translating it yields CASSQDHGDYEQYV.

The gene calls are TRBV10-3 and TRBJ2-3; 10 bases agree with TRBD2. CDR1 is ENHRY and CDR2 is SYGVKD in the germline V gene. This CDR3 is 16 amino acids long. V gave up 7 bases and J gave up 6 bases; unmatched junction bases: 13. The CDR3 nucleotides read TGTGCCATCAAAGATCCTAGCGGGGGACGTTGGGATACGCAGTATTTT. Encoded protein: CAIKDPSGGRWDTQYF.

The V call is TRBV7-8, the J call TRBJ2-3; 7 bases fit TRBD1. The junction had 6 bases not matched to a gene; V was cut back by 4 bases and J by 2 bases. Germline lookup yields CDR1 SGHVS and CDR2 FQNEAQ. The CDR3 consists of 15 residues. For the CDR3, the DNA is TGTGCCAGCAGCTCCAACGACAGGGTCACAGATACGCAGTATTTT. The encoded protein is CASSSNDRVTDTQYF.